The 23 T cell receptor beta chains presented below share a single source sample, sequenced in a study of OX40 agonist ivuxolimab in advanced cancers. The repertoire was sequenced with immunoSEQ multiplex PCR; TCRdb's copy has only in-frame clones and lacks some. The table shows around 80,000 clones, with 80% to 90% occurring only once. The specimen was CD4+ or CD8+ T cells sorted from blood, collected in a trial of the OX40 agonist ivuxolimab. Receptors were obtained from an adult with an advanced solid tumor such as melanoma, head and neck, liver or kidney cancer.

This chain joins TRBV7-2 and TRBJ2-4; D remains unclear. V was shortened by 3 bases and J by 6 bases, with 15 bases between the two germline ends. Germline V gives CDR1 SGHTA, CDR2 FQGNSA. This CDR3 region has 15 residues. CDR3 region: CASSLWEGPPNIQYF. Here the CDR3 DNA reads TGTGCCAGCAGCTTGTGGGAAGGGCCCCCAAACATTCAGTACTTC.

V gene TRBV5-1 combines with J gene TRBJ2-3; 7 bases line up with TRBD1. This CDR3 contains 16 residues. V shed 4 bases, J shed 2 bases, and the junction held 10 bases outside the gene matches. Germline V lookup: CDR1 SGHRS, CDR2 YFSETQ. CDR3 residues: CASSLEGQVSTDTQYF. CDR3 bases: TGCGCCAGCAGCCTAGAAGGACAGGTCTCCACAGATACGCAGTATTTT.

The chain combines TRBV27 with TRBJ2-1, with D uncertain. Germline V gene lookup returns CDR1 MNHEY and CDR2 SMNVEV (reference sequence). CDR3 length: 14 residues. Trimming cost V 5 bases and J 0 bases, with 8 bases left between them. For the CDR3, the DNA is TGTGCCAGCAGTCGAGTTGGCTCCTACAATGAGCAGTTCTTC. Translating it yields CASSRVGSYNEQFF.

This chain connects TRBV6-6 to TRBJ2-3; D is unresolved. Germline CDR1 is MNHNY and CDR2 is SVGAGI (reference sequence). The CDR3 consists of 12 residues. The V gene lost 7 bases and the J gene lost 3 bases, with 8 bases spanning the gap. The CDR3, as DNA: TGTGCCAGCAAAATTAGGACAGATACGCAGTATTTT. Protein: CASKIRTDTQYF.

J is TRBJ2-1 and V is TRBV28, with 11 positions matching TRBD1. Germline V gene sequence: CDR1 MDHEN, CDR2 SYDVKM. CDR3 size: 15 residues. V was pared by 5 bases and J by 7 bases, with 7 bases of the junction left unmatched. CDR3 coding DNA: TGTGCCAGCAGTGCTTCCGGGACAGGGGGGAATGAGCAGTTCTTC. It translates to CASSASGTGGNEQFF.

The genes are TRBV9 and TRBJ2-5; D might be TRBD2 (6 bases). Germline CDR1 is SGDLS and CDR2 is YYNGEE. The CDR3 sequence is 15 residues long. V lost 1 base and J 2 bases, leaving 12 bases between the germline ends. The CDR3 sequence is CASSVMPSGQETQYF. CDR3 bases: TGTGCCAGCAGCGTAATGCCCAGCGGGCAAGAGACCCAGTACTTC.

A word on this clone: The germline gene is not matched at one end of the junction; a read error may be the cause. The genes are TRBV2 and TRBJ2-5; no firm D call. This CDR3 has 10 amino acids. The germline CDR1 and CDR2 sequences are SNHLY and FYNNEI. CDR3 in amino acids: CASSEETQYF. The DNA for the CDR3 is TGTGCCAGTAGTGAAGAGACCCAGTACTTC.

This clone was picked up a small number of times. This chain uses TRBV2 with TRBJ1-5; no clear D gene. There are 14 residues in the CDR3. Trimming took 3 bases from V and 0 from J, leaving 6 bases between them. Looked up from germline, CDR1 is SNHLY and CDR2 is FYNNEI. The CDR3, as DNA: TGTGCCAGCAGTGACAGGCTTAGCAATCAGCCCCAGCATTTT. It translates to CASSDRLSNQPQHF. Full variable domain (rest looked up from reference TRBV2 and TRBJ1-5): EPEVTQTPSHQVTQMGQEVILRCVPISNHLYFYWYRQILGQKVEFLVSFYNNEISEKSEIFDDQFSVERPDGSNFTLKIRSTKLEDSAMYFCASSDRLSNQPQHFGDGTRLSIL.

The chain recombines TRBV28 with TRBJ1-2; a possible D gene is TRBD1 (5 bases). CDR1 and CDR2 from the germline V gene are MDHEN and SYDVKM. V lost 2 bases, J lost 6 bases, and 13 bases lay in between. This CDR3 has 14 residues. The CDR3 sequence is CASSLAGEGDGYTF. The CDR3 region has the DNA TGTGCCAGCAGTTTAGCGGGGGAAGGAGATGGCTACACCTTC.

The chain uses TRBV6-1 and TRBJ1-5; D ambiguous. The CDR3 loop spans 15 amino acids. Between the trimmed V and J ends, which lost 3 bases and 2 bases, there was a span of 11 bases. The germline CDR1 and CDR2 sequences are MNHNS and SASEGT. The DNA of the CDR3 is TGTGCCAGCAGTGAGTTGGGTGGTGGCAATCAGCCCCAGCATTTT. Protein sequence: CASSELGGGNQPQHF.

The J gene is TRBJ1-2, the V gene TRBV5-6, with D possibly TRBD1 on 6 matching bases. In germline, CDR1 is SGHDT, CDR2 YYEEEE. With 4 bases removed from V and 1 base from J, the gap between germline ends came to 11 bases. This CDR3 comprises 14 residues. CDR3 bases: TGTGCCAGCAGCCATAAGGGGGATAACTATGGCTACACCTTC. Translation gives CASSHKGDNYGYTF.

The rearrangement links TRBV27 to TRBJ2-1; 8 nucleotides align to TRBD1. The CDR3 totals 13 residues. V gave up 7 bases and J gave up 7 bases; unmatched junction bases: 6. The V gene's germline CDR1 is MNHEY and CDR2 SMNVEV (reference sequence). The CDR3, as DNA: TGTGCCAGCACCCCCGGACAGGGTAATGAGCAGTTCTTC. This gives the protein CASTPGQGNEQFF.

The chain employs TRBV2 and TRBJ1-1; no reliable D call. Per the germline V gene, CDR1 is SNHLY and CDR2 is FYNNEI. Trimming removed 8 bases from V and 1 base from J, with 8 bases in between. The CDR3 runs to 12 residues. The CDR3 sequence is CASLPGNTEAFF. In nucleotides, the CDR3 is TGTGCCAGCCTACCAGGGAACACTGAAGCTTTCTTT.

The rearrangement joins TRBV5-8 to TRBJ1-2; the match to TRBD1 covers 9 bases. The CDR3 spans 16 residues. V was clipped by 7 bases and J by 1 base; unmatched bases: 11. CDR1 and CDR2 (germline): SGHTS, YDEGEE. The CDR3 bases are TGTGCCAGCTTACCGGGACAGGGCCAGATTAACTATGGCTACACCTTC. Encoded protein: CASLPGQGQINYGYTF.

This chain joins TRBV6-6 and TRBJ1-5; D possibly corresponds to TRBD1 (5 bases). Trimming stripped 5 bases from V and 5 bases from J, with 19 bases between. Per germline, CDR1 MNHNY and CDR2 SVGAGI (reference sequence). The CDR3 contains 16 residues. CDR3 protein: CASSPNKGVSDQPQHF. The CDR3 nucleotides are TGTGCCAGCAGTCCGAACAAAGGGGTGTCGGATCAGCCCCAGCATTTT.

The chain is built from TRBV6-5 and TRBJ2-5; D possibly matches TRBD1 or TRBD2 (5 bases each). The V end lost 2 bases, the J end lost 5 bases, and 12 bases lay between the germline ends. The germline CDR1 and CDR2 sequences are MNHEY and SVGAGI. The CDR3 loop spans 14 amino acids. The CDR3 spells CASSYGTGQETQYF. CDR3 sequence (DNA): TGTGCCAGCAGTTACGGGACCGGTCAGGAGACCCAGTACTTC.

The rearrangement joins TRBV28 to TRBJ2-1; TRBD2 matches at 13 bases. Germline V lookup: CDR1 MDHEN, CDR2 SYDVKM. This CDR3 region has 16 residues. V lost 6 bases to trimming and J lost 7 bases; unmatched junction nucleotides: 9. The CDR3 coding sequence is TGTGCCAGCAGGCTAACTAGCGGGGGGGCGTGGAATGAGCAGTTCTTC. Protein product: CASRLTSGGAWNEQFF.

This clone was counted once. The rearrangement links TRBV27 to TRBJ1-1; D gene uncertain. The V gene lost 2 bases and the J gene lost 5 bases, with 9 bases spanning the gap. CDR3 length: 13 residues. Germline assignment: CDR1 MNHEY and CDR2 SMNVEV (reference sequence). This CDR3 reads CASSLRGNTEAFF. The DNA for the CDR3 is TGTGCCAGCAGTTTACGGGGTAATACTGAAGCTTTCTTT.

The chain employs TRBV7-5 and TRBJ2-7; TRBD1, the table's D call, lacks a check against the DNA. TRBV7-5 is given as a pseudogene. CDR3 length equals 14 residues. CDR3 DNA: TGTGCCAGAAGCACGGGACAGGGCGCCTACGAGCAGTACGTC. Its protein is CARSTGQGAYEQYV.

The chain employs TRBV9 and TRBJ2-4, with D maybe TRBD1 (7 bases). The CDR3 covers 16 residues. Per germline, CDR1 SGDLS and CDR2 YYNGEE. The V end lost 3 bases, the J end lost 8 bases, and 21 bases lay between the germline ends. The CDR3 loop is CASSGRQGRGSYIQYF. CDR3 DNA sequence: TGTGCCAGCAGCGGTCGACAGGGACGGGGGAGCTACATTCAGTACTTC.

This chain's CDR3 is CASGLVPGAYDEQYF. CDR3 sequence (DNA): TGCGCCAGCGGTTTGGTACCCGGGGCATATGACGAGCAGTACTTC. The genes are TRBV5-1 and TRBJ2-7; D tentatively fits TRBD1 or TRBD2 (5 bases each). Germline CDR1 and CDR2: SGHRS and YFSETQ. Trimming took off 7 bases at V and 5 bases at J, with 22 bases between the two ends. This CDR3 contains 15 residues.

The gene calls are TRBV7-3 and TRBJ2-7; 10 bases fit TRBD1. Germline values: CDR1 SGHTA, CDR2 FQGTGA. The junction had 12 bases not matched to a gene; V was cut back by 1 base and J by 6 bases. The CDR3 length is 17 residues. In DNA form, the CDR3 reads TGTGCCAGCAGCTTAAGGGGAGGGACAGGGGCGGGGGCCGAGCAGTACTTC. Translating it yields CASSLRGGTGAGAEQYF.

This rearrangement joins TRBV4-2 to TRBJ2-2, with D perhaps given as TRBD1 or TRBD2 (5 bases each). Germline loops: CDR1 LGHNA, CDR2 YNFKEQ. The CDR3 is made up of 18 amino acids. Trimming cost V 0 bases and J 0 bases, with 14 bases left between them. CDR3 coding DNA: TGTGCCAGCAGCCAAGAGGGGCCAGGGAGCGCGAACACCGGGGAGCTGTTTTTT. Its protein product is CASSQEGPGSANTGELFF.